The clone carrying this T cell receptor (beta chain) was counted only a few times. These data come from a study of CD8 T cells in ankylosing spondylitis. TCRdb reprocessed the 5' RACE reads via MiXCR and lists one record per CDR3 protein. The sample holds 200,000 to 250,000 distinct CDR3 sequences, roughly a tenth seen once. This TCR derives from a male donor with ankylosing spondylitis or in good health (not recorded which). The sample comprised blood, either unsorted or a sorted T cell fraction (not recorded which).

This CDR3 reads CASGWLAASYEQYF. The DNA for the CDR3 is TGTGCCAGCGGGTGGCTAGCGGCCTCCTACGAGCAGTACTTC. The chain combines TRBV28 with TRBJ2-7; 7 nucleotides line up with TRBD2. The CDR3 runs to 14 residues. The V segment lost 8 bases and the J segment 0 bases; nucleotides outside the gene matches: 7. Germline CDR1 MDHEN, CDR2 SYDVKM.